The 16 T cell receptor beta chains below all came from one sample that was sequenced in a study of OX40 agonist ivuxolimab in advanced cancers. Some clones are missing from TCRdb's copy, which holds only in-frame ones; the method was immunoSEQ multiplex PCR. This table holds about 94,000 clones, around 86% found once. The sequences come from CD4+ or CD8+ T cells sorted from blood, collected in a trial of the OX40 agonist ivuxolimab. The receptors originated from an adult with an advanced solid tumor such as melanoma, head and neck, liver or kidney cancer.

The chain employs TRBV9 and TRBJ1-2; 10 nucleotides agree with TRBD1. Germline loops: CDR1 SGDLS, CDR2 YYNGEE. Trimming at V came to 2 bases and at J to 4 bases, leaving 8 bases not matched to a gene. CDR3 length: 16 residues. The CDR3 spells CASSVEDRGAGYGYTF. For the CDR3, the DNA is TGTGCCAGCAGCGTGGAGGACAGGGGGGCAGGCTATGGCTACACCTTC.

This clone was seen only a few times. The sample has other DNA sequences that encode this CDR3 too. The chain employs TRBV30 and TRBJ1-2; perhaps TRBD1 as D (5 bases). Trimming shortened V by 0 bases and J by 4 bases, and 9 bases separated the two germline ends. Germline V gene sequence: CDR1 GTSNPN, CDR2 SVGIG (reference sequence). CDR3 length: 13 amino acids. The CDR3 sequence is CAWSVLGVYGYTF. The CDR3 DNA follows: TGTGCCTGGAGTGTACTAGGGGTCTATGGCTACACCTTC.

This sequence joins TRBV20-1 and TRBJ2-1; D call uncertain. The CDR3 contains 11 residues. The germline gives CDR1 DFQATT, CDR2 SNEGSKA (reference sequence). Trimming shortened V by 8 bases and J by 7 bases, and 12 bases separated the two germline ends. The CDR3 protein is CSQSRGNEQFF. CDR3 in DNA: TGCAGTCAAAGTCGCGGTAATGAGCAGTTCTTC.

This sequence joins TRBV6-5 and TRBJ1-4; 9 bases agree with TRBD1. The CDR3 loop spans 16 amino acids. The V gene's germline CDR1 is MNHEY and CDR2 SVGAGI. V gave up 2 bases and J gave up 10 bases; unmatched junction bases: 11. This chain's CDR3 is CASSYRTGADLGKLFF. The CDR3 DNA follows: TGTGCCAGCAGTTACAGGACAGGGGCAGACTTAGGAAAACTGTTTTTT.

The chain carries TRBV11-3 and TRBJ2-3, with D possibly being TRBD2 (6 bases). The CDR3 covers 12 residues. Germline CDR1 and CDR2: SGHNT and YENEEA. With 5 bases removed from V and 6 bases from J, the gap between germline ends came to 9 bases. CDR3 sequence reads: CASSPGGDTQYF. As DNA, the CDR3 is TGTGCCAGCAGCCCTGGGGGGGATACGCAGTATTTT.

The V call is TRBV6-1, the J call TRBJ1-2, with D possibly matching TRBD1 (5 bases). From germline, CDR1 is MNHNS and CDR2 SASEGT. Trimming removed 0 bases from V and 8 bases from J, with 13 bases in between. The CDR3 sequence is 14 residues long. CDR3 DNA: TGTGCCAGCAGTGAAGCGCTGGACATAGGGGGCTACACCTTC. Its translation is CASSEALDIGGYTF.

The CDR3 coding sequence is TGTGCCAGCAGCCCTCGGGCTTCAAGCTCTGGGGCCAACGTCCTGACTTTC. Translation gives CASSPRASSSGANVLTF. The rearrangement uses TRBV27 and TRBJ2-6; D gene unclear. The V and J ends lost 6 bases and 0 bases respectively, with 15 bases between them. The CDR3 sequence is 17 residues long. The V gene's germline CDR1 is MNHEY and CDR2 SMNVEV (reference sequence).

This chain uses TRBV11-2 with TRBJ1-3; D not certain. This CDR3 is 12 amino acids long. Trimming removed 5 bases at V and 0 bases at J, with 2 bases between. Germline values: CDR1 SGHAT, CDR2 FQNNGV. The CDR3: CASSNSGNTIYF. The DNA for the CDR3 is TGTGCCAGCAGCAACTCTGGAAACACCATATATTTT. The full variable domain, completed using reference TRBV11-2 and TRBJ1-3, is EAGVAQSPRYKIIEKRQSVAFWCNPISGHATLYWYQQILGQGPKLLIQFQNNGVVDDSQLPKDRFSAERLKGVDSTLKIQPAKLEDSAVYLCASSNSGNTIYFGEGSWLTVV.

This clone appeared once. The chain is built from TRBV5-1 and TRBJ1-2, with TRBD1 as a possible D gene (5 bases). Per germline, CDR1 SGHRS and CDR2 YFSETQ. The CDR3 covers 16 residues. Trimming left V 4 bases short and J 0 bases short, with 16 bases between. For the CDR3, the DNA is TGCGCCAGCAGCCGCCTCGGTCAGGGTTCTAACTATGGCTACACCTTC. Protein sequence: CASSRLGQGSNYGYTF.

V and J are TRBV4-2 and TRBJ1-1; D unresolved. The CDR3 sequence is 15 residues long. The germline V and J ends were trimmed by 0 bases and 0 bases, with 8 bases remaining between them. Looked up from germline, CDR1 is LGHNA and CDR2 is YNFKEQ. DNA for the CDR3: TGTGCCAGCAGCCAAGAAGGTCGGATGAACACTGAAGCTTTCTTT. Protein product: CASSQEGRMNTEAFF.

J is TRBJ2-1 and V is TRBV11-2; 12 nucleotides match TRBD2. The CDR3 runs 19 residues. The germline CDR1 and CDR2 sequences are SGHAT and FQNNGV. V lost 1 base and J lost 3; bases outside the gene matches: 10. The CDR3 coding sequence is TGTGCCAGCAGCTTAGTAGGGCAGACTAGCGGGGGTATCTACAATGAGCAGTTCTTC. Translated: CASSLVGQTSGGIYNEQFF.

The V call is TRBV5-5, the J call TRBJ2-7; 11 bases map to TRBD2. The CDR3 length is 16 residues. The germline V gene encodes CDR1 SGHKS and CDR2 YYEKEE (reference sequence). After removal of 0 bases from V and 3 bases from J, the junction contained 5 bases not matched to a gene. Written as DNA, the CDR3 is TGTGCCAGCAGCTTGGGGTCACTAGCGGGGGACTACGAGCAGTACTTC. It translates to CASSLGSLAGDYEQYF.

The V and J genes are TRBV5-1 and TRBJ2-7; 12 bases fit TRBD2. V trimming: 0 bases; J trimming: 5 bases; junction bases outside the gene matches: 0. CDR1 and CDR2 (germline): SGHRS, YFSETQ. The CDR3 has 14 residues. The CDR3, as DNA: TGCGCCAGCAGCTTGGGGACTAGCGGGGACGAGCAGTACTTC. Its protein is CASSLGTSGDEQYF.

CDR3 in DNA: TGTGCCAGCAGTGAAGGGCCAGGGGGCAACTATGGCTACACCTTC. It specifies CASSEGPGGNYGYTF. The rearrangement joins TRBV6-1 to TRBJ1-2, with TRBD1 identical over 8 bases. This CDR3 is 15 amino acids long. V lost 1 base, J lost 2 bases, and 3 bases stayed unmatched. Per germline, CDR1 MNHNS and CDR2 SASEGT.

The chain uses TRBV2 and TRBJ1-1, with D unclear. V was trimmed by 1 base and J by 10 bases, leaving 10 bases between them. Looked up from germline, CDR1 is SNHLY and CDR2 is FYNNEI. The CDR3 extends over 12 amino acids. Here the CDR3 DNA reads TGTGCCAGCAGTGAAGGGTACGCAAGAGCTTTCTTT. Translation: CASSEGYARAFF.

J is TRBJ2-2 and V is TRBV27; 7 bases are a match to TRBD1. Per germline, CDR1 MNHEY and CDR2 SMNVEV (reference sequence). The CDR3 covers 15 residues. V shed 6 bases and J 0 bases; nucleotides not matched to a gene: 4. DNA of the CDR3: TGTGCCAGCAGACAAGGGGGCACGAACACCGGGGAGCTGTTTTTT. Residues: CASRQGGTNTGELFF.